A selection of T cell receptor beta chains follows, all from one sample in a study of regulatory T cells in long-lasting Graves disease. Via MiXCR, TCRdb re-called the multiplex PCR reads, giving one row per CDR3 protein. This sample yields about 530,000 distinct CDR3 sequences, of which about 16% are seen a single time; roughly 25% belongs to the top ten. Separately, the same data were catalogued under a study of T cells in Graves' hyperthyroidism and ophthalmopathy.

Sequenced here: peripheral blood mononuclear cells (PBMCs), sampled at new diagnosis, from a patient treated with antithyroid drugs. Source of these receptors: a woman aged 35 to 59 with Graves disease. Both conserved end residues are part of each CDR3. Each record gives: J gene, D gene, clone size, V gene, CDR3 DNA, CDR3 protein. The D gene is left open where the match is weak. The size of a clone is reported for some rows only, either as once, few or many, or as a class for expanded clones.

TRBJ2-1 | NA | many | TRBV5-1 | TGCGCCAGCATCCCAGGAAGGGGAAGGAACAATGAGCAGTTCTTC | CASIPGRGRNNEQFF
TRBJ2-7 | NA | many | TRBV12-3/TRBV12-4 | TGTGCCAGCGGGGTGGACATCACCTCCTACGAGCAGTACTTC | CASGVDITSYEQYF
TRBJ1-1 | NA | few | TRBV18 | TGTGCCAGCTCACCCCTCCAGCCCAACACTGAAGCTTTCTTT | CASSPLQPNTEAFF
TRBJ2-3 | TRBD2 | NA | TRBV9 | TGTGCCAGCAGCGTAGGGGTCGGGGGGGATACGCAGTATTTT | CASSVGVGGDTQYF
TRBJ2-5 | TRBD2 | NA | TRBV20-1 | TGCAGTGCTAGAGCGGGGGGAGGAGAGACCCAGTACTTC | CSARAGGGETQYF
TRBJ2-7 | TRBD2 | many | TRBV15 | TGTGCCACCAGCAGAGACTTCGCGGGGGGGTTCGAGCAGTACTTC | CATSRDFAGGFEQYF
TRBJ2-7 | NA | many | TRBV20-1 | TGCAGTGCTAGAGTTAGGCGCAGCTCCTACGAGCAGTACTTC | CSARVRRSSYEQYF
TRBJ1-1 | NA | many | TRBV7-2 | TGTGCCAGCAGCTACTCGACAGCGAACACTGAAGCTTTCTTT | CASSYSTANTEAFF
TRBJ1-5 | NA | few | TRBV19 | TGTGCCAGTAGTGGACGGCCAAATCAGCCCCAGCATTTT | CASSGRPNQPQHF
TRBJ1-1 | TRBD1 | few | TRBV27 | TGTGCCAGCAGTAGACAGGGTAGGGCGGCTGAAGCTTTCTTT | CASSRQGRAAEAFF
TRBJ2-1 | NA | few | TRBV10-1 | TGCGCCAGCAGTGACGGAGGGACTGAGCAGTTCTTC | CASSDGGTEQFF
TRBJ2-3 | NA | few | TRBV7-2 | TGTGCCAGCAGACTTCCGGTTCAGCTAACCTCCCCCGAGACAGATACGCAGTATTTT | CASRLPVQLTSPETDTQYF
TRBJ2-3 | NA | many | TRBV5-1 | TGCGCCAGCAGGGCTGACAGAACTAGCACAGATACGCAGTATTTT | CASRADRTSTDTQYF
TRBJ1-1 | NA | NA | TRBV7-9 | TGTGCCAGCAGCAAGAGGGGGGGCTCTATGAACACTGAAGCTTTCTTT | CASSKRGGSMNTEAFF
TRBJ2-3 | NA | few | TRBV7-9 | TGTGCCAGCAGCTCTACAGGGTTCGTGGATACGCAGTATTTT | CASSSTGFVDTQYF
TRBJ1-3 | NA | many | TRBV6-2/TRBV6-3 | TGTGCCAGCAGTTACTCCGCCCCGGGACTCTCTGGAAACACCATATATTTT | CASSYSAPGLSGNTIYF
TRBJ2-3 | NA | few | TRBV28 | TGTGCCGGAGGGCGAGGGGCAGATACGCAGTATTTT | CAGGRGADTQYF
TRBJ1-1 | TRBD1 | many | TRBV30 | TGTGCCTGGAGACCTCCAGGGGGTCAGGCTTTCTTT | CAWRPPGGQAFF
TRBJ2-7 | NA | many | TRBV29-1 | TGCAGCGGGGGCAGGGTTTGCGACGAGCAGTACTTC | CSGGRVCDEQYF
TRBJ2-1 | NA | NA | TRBV11-1 | TGTGCCAGCAGCCAAGGGACGCGGACGAACCCCTACAATGAGCAGTTCTTC | CASSQGTRTNPYNEQFF